These T cell receptor beta chains were read from a single sample in a study of blood T cell repertoires in COVID-19. Produced via immunoSEQ multiplex PCR; TCRdb's table is partial and in-frame only. Among over 200,000 clones, over 75% were seen once, and the ten largest hold about 2%. Sequencing was done on a sample of peripheral blood. These receptor sequences come from a man aged 40-49 years with active or convalescent COVID-19. Both conserved end residues are part of each CDR3. The order of the fields is V gene, clone size, D gene, J gene, CDR3 protein, CDR3 DNA. D genes are given only for firm matches. Expanded clones are given a class, and other clones once, few, many or no size at all.

>TRBV30|.|.|TRBJ2-5
CAWSVQEVTQYF
TGTGCCTGGAGTGTTCAAGAGGTTACCCAGTACTTC
>TRBV5-1|.|TRBD2|TRBJ2-3
CASSSGVGGGADTQYF
TGCGCCAGCAGCTCTGGGGTAGGCGGGGGTGCGGATACGCAGTATTTT
>TRBV10-3|.|.|TRBJ2-1
CAILSSYNEQFF
TGTGCCATCCTCAGCTCCTACAATGAGCAGTTCTTC
>TRBV15|.|.|TRBJ2-5
CATSRDRAEETQYF
TGTGCCACCAGCAGAGACAGGGCAGAAGAGACCCAGTACTTC
>TRBV6-5|.|.|TRBJ1-6
CASSYREPSRDSPLHF
TGTGCCAGCAGTTACCGGGAGCCTTCTAGAGATTCACCCCTCCACTTT
>TRBV5-1|.|TRBD1|TRBJ1-2
CASSLGYGTGGRHYGYTF
TGCGCCAGCAGCTTGGGGTACGGGACAGGGGGTCGACACTATGGCTACACCTTC
>TRBV5-4|once|TRBD1|TRBJ1-2
CASARGPDYGYTF
TGTGCCAGCGCCAGGGGGCCAGACTATGGCTACACCTTC
>TRBV7-9|.|.|TRBJ1-5
CASSRTFSNQPQHF
TGTGCCAGCAGCCGGACATTTAGCAATCAGCCCCAGCATTTT
>TRBV28|.|TRBD1|TRBJ1-1
CASSPPTGWNTEAFF
TGTGCCAGCAGCCCCCCGACAGGGTGGAACACTGAAGCTTTCTTT
>TRBV7-9|.|.|TRBJ2-2
CASSLNRPISNTGELFF
TGTGCCAGCAGCTTAAACAGGCCTATTTCGAACACCGGGGAGCTGTTTTTT
>TRBV19|.|TRBD1|TRBJ1-1
CASSTDRVGEAFF
TGTGCCAGTAGTACCGACAGGGTAGGAGAAGCTTTCTTT
>TRBV30|.|.|TRBJ1-5
CAWSAGDLTQHF
TGTGCCTGGAGTGCGGGAGACCTTACCCAGCATTTT
>TRBV7-9|.|TRBD2|TRBJ2-1
CASSLTSGGQGEQFF
TGTGCCAGCAGCTTGACTAGCGGGGGGCAGGGAGAGCAGTTCTTC
>TRBV6-5|.|.|TRBJ1-6
CASSREARGSPLHF
TGTGCCAGCAGTCGGGAAGCCAGGGGTTCACCCCTCCACTTT
>TRBV5-1|.|.|TRBJ2-7
CASSLQADDYEQYF
TGCGCCAGCAGCTTGCAAGCGGATGACTACGAGCAGTACTTC
>TRBV7-2|few|TRBD2|TRBJ2-7
CASSLGGLAGSHEQYF
TGTGCCAGCAGCTTAGGGGGACTAGCGGGAAGCCACGAGCAGTACTTC
>TRBV3-1/TRBV3-2|.|.|TRBJ2-1
CASSLFKRGEQFF
TGTGCCAGCAGTCTCTTCAAAAGGGGTGAGCAGTTCTTC
>TRBV15|.|TRBD1|TRBJ1-1
CATSRPETGYFEAFF
TGTGCCACCAGCAGACCCGAGACAGGGTATTTTGAAGCTTTCTTT
>TRBV11-1|.|TRBD2|TRBJ2-1
CASSLAASSYNEQFF
TGTGCCAGCAGCCTAGCGGCTAGCTCCTACAATGAGCAGTTCTTC
>TRBV5-6|.|TRBD1|TRBJ1-2
CASSLALTGTGYGYTF
TGTGCCAGCAGCTTGGCACTTACCGGGACAGGGTATGGCTACACCTTC
>TRBV6-5|.|TRBD1|TRBJ2-2
CASSSRRQGNTGELFF
TGTGCCAGCAGTTCCCGGAGACAGGGAAACACCGGGGAGCTGTTTTTT
>TRBV28|once|.|TRBJ1-3
CASSQPRGRERLGTIYF
TGTGCCAGCAGCCAACCCCGGGGCAGGGAAAGACTAGGCACCATATATTTT
>TRBV10-1|once|.|TRBJ2-1
CASSEDLSEQFF
TGCGCCAGCAGTGAAGATCTGAGTGAGCAGTTCTTC
>TRBV28|.|.|TRBJ1-1
CASCRLGVTNTEAFF
TGTGCCAGCTGTAGACTAGGGGTTACGAACACTGAAGCTTTCTTT
>TRBV5-1|.|.|TRBJ1-1
CASSLRGGNTEAFF
TGCGCCAGCAGCTTGCGGGGTGGGAACACTGAAGCTTTCTTT
>TRBV10-1|few|.|TRBJ1-1
CASSDPGVSTEAFF
TGCGCCAGCAGTGATCCAGGCGTAAGCACTGAAGCTTTCTTT
>TRBV28|.|TRBD1|TRBJ1-4
CASSSPSRGISEKLFF
TGTGCCAGCAGTTCCCCTTCCAGGGGGATCAGTGAAAAACTGTTTTTT
>TRBV19|.|.|TRBJ2-5
CASSMGREWETQYF
TGTGCCAGTAGTATGGGCAGGGAATGGGAGACCCAGTACTTC
>TRBV3-1/TRBV3-2|.|.|TRBJ2-5
CASSSGLSTQYF
TGTGCCAGCAGCTCAGGGTTATCGACCCAGTACTTC